These 24 T cell receptor beta chains originate from one sample sequenced in a study of identical twins (TCRdb year 2016). Library generation was performed with 5' RACE. Instrument used: Illumina HiSeq 2000. TCRdb reworked the public reads: Q25 trimming with fastp, MiXCR clone assembly, productive beta chains retained. Merged by CDR3 protein, the rows form single entries marked with the most common genes and DNA. The sample data list fewer than 250,000 distinct CDR3 sequences, and approximately 7.8% of these were observed just once. Of the sample, under 6% falls within the top ten clones. This sample was also put to use in a study of yellow fever vaccine responses in identical twins.

The source material was CD8+ T cells sorted from blood. The receptor set was obtained from a young woman in good health.

This clonotype was seen a few times. The CDR3 loop reads CASSQDIGQPQHF. The CDR3 DNA reads as TGCGCCAGCAGCCAAGATATAGGTCAGCCCCAGCATTTT. The V and J genes are TRBV4-1 and TRBJ1-5; D gene uncertain. Per germline, CDR1 MGHRA and CDR2 YSYEKL. The CDR3 is 13 residues long. V was pared by 0 bases and J by 6 bases, with 6 bases between.

This clonotype was found many times. J is TRBJ2-7 and V is TRBV12-3 or TRBV12-4, with 11 bases identical to TRBD1. The CDR3 extends over 15 amino acids. The V segment lost 0 bases and the J segment 4 bases; nucleotides outside the gene matches: 2. The chain's CDR3 is CASSLARDRGYEQYF. CDR3 in DNA: TGTGCCAGCAGTTTAGCTCGGGACAGGGGGTACGAGCAGTACTTC.

The V and J genes are TRBV7-9 and TRBJ1-6; D ambiguous. This CDR3 spans 12 amino acids. Germline V CDR1 and CDR2: SEHNR, FQNEAQ (reference sequence). Trimming removed 8 bases from V and 1 base from J, with 3 bases in between. The CDR3 here is CASGSYNSPLHF. The CDR3 region has the DNA TGTGCCAGCGGGTCCTATAATTCACCCCTCCACTTT. The whole variable domain, remainder taken from reference TRBV7-9 and TRBJ1-6, is DTGVSQNPRHKITKRGQNVTFRCDPISEHNRLYWYRQTLGQGPEFLTYFQNEAQLEKSRLLSDRFSAERPKGSFSTLEIQRTEQGDSAMYLCASGSYNSPLHFGNGTRLTVT.

This clonotype was seen only a few times. This rearrangement joins TRBV12-3 or TRBV12-4 to TRBJ2-3; 8 bases are a match to TRBD1. The V gene end was trimmed by 4 bases and the J gene end by 5 bases; junction bases not matched to a gene: 2. The CDR3 extends over 13 amino acids. The CDR3 DNA reads as TGTGCCAGCAGTTACAGGGGGTTAGATACGCAGTATTTT. Translated: CASSYRGLDTQYF.

This clonotype has at least ten counts. The genes are TRBV6-5 and TRBJ1-2; TRBD1 might be the D (5 bases). Germline CDR1 MNHEY, CDR2 SVGAGI. V shed 6 bases and J shed 6 bases, with 8 bases lying between them. CDR3 length: 11 residues. CDR3 sequence: CASSSGNGYTF. The CDR3 bases are TGTGCCAGCAGCTCAGGGAATGGCTACACCTTC.

The chain joins TRBV19 to TRBJ2-1, with unresolved D. V shed 3 bases and J shed 6 bases, with 12 bases lying between them. The V gene's germline CDR1 is LNHDA and CDR2 SQIVND (reference sequence). This CDR3 comprises 14 residues. CDR3: CASSISVPGNEQFF. In DNA, the CDR3 is TGTGCCAGTAGTATCTCGGTTCCGGGCAATGAGCAGTTCTTC.

This chain connects TRBV27 to TRBJ2-1, with D tentatively TRBD2 (5 bases). This CDR3 has 14 amino acids. From germline, CDR1 is MNHEY and CDR2 SMNVEV (reference sequence). V was clipped by 5 bases and J by 3 bases, with 11 bases between them. The CDR3 sequence: CASSPLEGYNEQFF. The CDR3, as DNA: TGTGCCAGCAGTCCACTAGAGGGCTACAATGAGCAGTTCTTC.

Ten or more counts support this clonotype. This chain uses TRBV4-1 with TRBJ2-7; no firm D call. V was cut by 3 bases and J by 1 base, with 7 bases left in between. Germline CDR1 is MGHRA and CDR2 is YSYEKL. This CDR3 comprises 13 residues. CDR3 region: CASSQAESYEQYF. CDR3 nucleotide sequence: TGCGCCAGCAGCCAGGCAGAATCCTACGAGCAGTACTTC.

This clonotype showed up many times. The V gene is TRBV7-9, the J gene TRBJ2-3; 7 bases are shared with TRBD1. Germline lookup yields CDR1 SEHNR and CDR2 FQNEAQ (reference sequence). This CDR3 is 15 amino acids long. The V segment lost 4 bases and the J segment 3 bases; nucleotides outside the gene matches: 7. The CDR3 region is CASSSTGFITDTQYF. CDR3 in DNA: TGTGCCAGCAGCTCGACAGGGTTTATAACAGATACGCAGTATTTT.

At least ten counts were recorded for this clonotype. The V gene is TRBV5-1, the J gene TRBJ2-3; TRBD2 might be the D (5 bases). With 0 bases removed from V and 1 base from J, the gap between germline ends came to 12 bases. The CDR3 length is 16 residues. The V gene's germline CDR1 is SGHRS and CDR2 YFSETQ. CDR3 DNA: TGCGCCAGCAGCTTGGCGGCGAGGACTCGCACAGATACGCAGTATTTT. Its translation is CASSLAARTRTDTQYF.

This clonotype was counted ten times or more. This chain uses TRBV7-9 with TRBJ1-1, with unresolved D. V was shortened by 4 bases and J by 11 bases, with 14 bases between the two germline ends. Germline V gene sequence: CDR1 SEHNR, CDR2 FQNEAQ (reference sequence). The CDR3 is 12 amino acids. The chain's CDR3 is CASSWDFDSAFF. CDR3 in DNA: TGTGCCAGCAGCTGGGATTTCGATTCGGCTTTCTTT.

The V gene is TRBV7-9, the J gene TRBJ1-1, with D possibly matching TRBD1 (5 bases). Per the germline V gene, CDR1 is SEHNR and CDR2 is FQNEAQ (reference sequence). Trimming pared 5 bases from V and 3 bases from J, leaving 16 bases between. The CDR3 covers 15 residues. The CDR3 loop is CASSGHFRDDTEAFF. CDR3 coding DNA: TGTGCCAGCAGCGGTCACTTCAGGGATGACACTGAAGCTTTCTTT.

The CDR3 DNA is TGCAGTGCTAGAGGGGTGGCCTACAATGAGCAGTTCTTC. It encodes CSARGVAYNEQFF. The chain is built from TRBV20-1 and TRBJ2-1; D remains ambiguous. CDR3 length equals 13 residues. Trimming stripped 1 base from V and 2 bases from J, with 6 bases between. Germline V lookup: CDR1 DFQATT, CDR2 SNEGSKA (reference sequence).

V and J are TRBV24-1 and TRBJ2-5; 7 bases line up with TRBD1. The CDR3 covers 17 residues. Looked up from germline, CDR1 is KGHDR and CDR2 is SFDVKD. With 1 base clipped from V and 4 bases from J, the junction kept 11 bases outside the gene matches. The CDR3 coding sequence is TGTGCCACCAGTGATTTAAATTTCGCGGCAGGGGGAGAGACCCAGTACTTC. Translated: CATSDLNFAAGGETQYF.

This clonotype was seen a handful of times. The chain recombines TRBV11-2 with TRBJ2-3, with D perhaps matching TRBD1 (5 bases). V was shortened by 1 base and J by 13 bases, with 15 bases between the two germline ends. Per the germline V gene, CDR1 is SGHAT and CDR2 is FQNNGV. The CDR3 extends over 13 amino acids. CDR3 sequence reads: CASSLAFKGSKYF. CDR3 coding DNA: TGTGCCAGCAGCTTAGCCTTCAAGGGGTCCAAGTATTTT.

The table lists this clonotype with a few counts. The chain employs TRBV6-4 and TRBJ2-3; 9 positions agree with TRBD2. Germline V gives CDR1 MRHNA, CDR2 SNTAGT. V was pared by 4 bases and J by 3 bases, with 11 bases of the junction left unmatched. The length of the CDR3 is 17 residues. Written as DNA, the CDR3 is TGTGCCAGCAGTGGGGGAGCTAGCGGGGAAGGTACAGATACGCAGTATTTT. This encodes CASSGGASGEGTDTQYF.

The chain combines TRBV20-1 with TRBJ2-3, with TRBD2 identical over 8 bases. The germline CDR1 and CDR2 sequences are DFQATT and SNEGSKA (reference sequence). V lost 6 bases, J lost 2 bases, and 10 bases stayed unmatched. This CDR3 region has 15 residues. In DNA form, the CDR3 reads TGCAGTGCCTATACTAGCGGAGATCTCACAGATACGCAGTATTTT. Its translation is CSAYTSGDLTDTQYF.

Concerning this clonotype itself: This clone may be a read error of a much larger clone one base away. This sequence joins TRBV6-5 and TRBJ2-2; D call uncertain. Germline assignment: CDR1 MNHEY and CDR2 SVGAGI. This CDR3 has 11 amino acids. The CDR3 DNA is TGTGGCAGCAGTACACTCGGGGAGCTGTTTTTT. It encodes CGSSTLGELFF.

This clonotype was detected ten times or more. This sequence joins TRBV27 and TRBJ1-1; 7 nucleotides align to TRBD1. The CDR3 consists of 14 residues. With 5 bases clipped from V and 1 base from J, the junction kept 4 bases outside the gene matches. Germline CDR1 MNHEY, CDR2 SMNVEV (reference sequence). This CDR3 is CASSSRDRNTEAFF. The DNA for the CDR3 is TGTGCCAGCAGTAGCCGGGACAGGAACACTGAAGCTTTCTTT.

Note on this clonotype: One base away lies a much larger clone, so this may be a sequencing read error. The chain uses TRBV4-1 and TRBJ2-1; no definite D call. Germline V gives CDR1 MGHRA, CDR2 YSYEKL. The CDR3 length is 14 residues. The CDR3 DNA is TGCGCCAGCAGCCAAGATCAGAGCTACAAAGAGCAGTTCTTC. Translated, it gives CASSQDQSYKEQFF.

This clonotype was seen ten or more times. The rearrangement uses TRBV12-3 or TRBV12-4 and TRBJ1-2; the D gene is possibly TRBD1 (5 bases). CDR3 length equals 15 residues. The V and J ends lost 1 base and 0 bases respectively, with 9 bases between them. In nucleotides, the CDR3 is TGTGCCAGCAGTTTAGGGGGCGAAGCTAACTATGGCTACACCTTC. This codes for CASSLGGEANYGYTF.

CDR3 residues: CASSYGTEGLADTQYF. As DNA, the CDR3 is TGTGCCAGCAGTTACGGGACGGAGGGCCTTGCAGATACGCAGTATTTT. The chain employs TRBV11-3 and TRBJ2-3; D might be TRBD2 (6 bases). The CDR3 sequence is 16 residues long. Trimming removed 6 bases from V and 4 bases from J, with 20 bases in between. The germline CDR1 and CDR2 sequences are SGHNT and YENEEA.

V is TRBV11-2 and J is TRBJ1-4; 11 bases fit TRBD1. The length of the CDR3 is 18 residues. Trimming at V came to 3 bases and at J to 2 bases, leaving 8 bases not matched to a gene. Germline V gives CDR1 SGHAT, CDR2 FQNNGV. The CDR3 sequence is CASSFRDRGYLTNEKLFF. As DNA, the CDR3 is TGTGCCAGCAGCTTCCGGGACAGGGGGTACTTGACTAATGAAAAACTGTTTTTT.

The V gene is TRBV6-1, the J gene TRBJ2-2; D ambiguous. From germline, CDR1 is MNHNS and CDR2 SASEGT. With 11 bases removed from V and 6 bases from J, the gap between germline ends came to 28 bases. The CDR3 loop spans 17 amino acids. The chain's CDR3 is CACSPFFKQESPGELFF. The CDR3 DNA reads TGTGCCTGCTCCCCCTTTTTCAAACAAGAAAGCCCCGGGGAGCTGTTTTTT.